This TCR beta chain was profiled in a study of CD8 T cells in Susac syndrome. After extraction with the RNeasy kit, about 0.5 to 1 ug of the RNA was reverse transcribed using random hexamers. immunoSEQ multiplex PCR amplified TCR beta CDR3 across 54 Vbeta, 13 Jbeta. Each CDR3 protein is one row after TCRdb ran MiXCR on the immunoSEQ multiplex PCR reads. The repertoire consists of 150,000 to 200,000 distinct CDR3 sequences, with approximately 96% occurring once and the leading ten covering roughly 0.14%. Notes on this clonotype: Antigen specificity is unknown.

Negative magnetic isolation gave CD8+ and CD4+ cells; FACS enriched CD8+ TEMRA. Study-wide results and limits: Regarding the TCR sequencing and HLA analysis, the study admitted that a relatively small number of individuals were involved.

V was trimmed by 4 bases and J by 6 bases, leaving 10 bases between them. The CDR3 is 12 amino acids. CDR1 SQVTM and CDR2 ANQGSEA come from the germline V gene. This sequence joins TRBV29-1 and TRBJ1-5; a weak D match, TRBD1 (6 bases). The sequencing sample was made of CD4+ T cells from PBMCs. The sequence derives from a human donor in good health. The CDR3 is CSVGGRGQPQHF. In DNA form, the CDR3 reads TGCAGCGTTGGGGGGCGCGGTCAGCCCCAGCATTTT.